One sample yielded the 18 T cell receptor beta chains listed below, sequenced in a study of blood T cell repertoires in COVID-19. Method: immunoSEQ multiplex PCR; TCRdb's copy keeps in-frame clones and lacks some. Seen here are some 69,000 clones, approximately 80% observed once, and the top ten hold more than 2.5%. The sample was peripheral blood. The receptors come from a man of 80 years or more with active or convalescent COVID-19.

This clone was found once. The chain carries TRBV19 and TRBJ2-6, with 7 bases lining up with TRBD1. The CDR3 has 17 residues. Losses at the gene ends were 4 bases for V and 0 bases for J; bases not matched to a gene: 6. Per the germline V gene, CDR1 is LNHDA and CDR2 is SQIVND (reference sequence). CDR3 loop: CASSRGPGGSGANVLTF. The CDR3 region has the DNA TGTGCCAGTAGTAGGGGACCAGGGGGCTCTGGGGCCAACGTCCTGACTTTC.

The gene calls are TRBV15 and TRBJ2-1, with D possibly matching TRBD1 (6 bases). This CDR3 has 14 residues. The germline V gene has CDR1 LNHNV and CDR2 YYDKDF (reference sequence). V lost 2 bases and J lost 5, with 10 bases in between. The CDR3 here is CATSRTGIDNEQFF. CDR3 in DNA: TGTGCCACCAGCAGAACAGGGATCGACAATGAGCAGTTCTTC.

The rearrangement links TRBV6-2 or TRBV6-3 to TRBJ1-6; D unresolved. The CDR3 extends over 14 amino acids. Trimming cost V 6 bases and J 0 bases, with 6 bases left between them. Germline-derived CDR1 and CDR2 are MNHEY and SVGEGT. Here the CDR3 DNA reads TGTGCCAGCAGCGCGAGCTCCTATAATTCACCCCTCCACTTT. Translated: CASSASSYNSPLHF.

The CDR3 loop reads CAIQGWVWEKLFF. DNA of the CDR3: TGTGCCATCCAGGGGTGGGTGTGGGAAAAACTGTTTTTT. The chain joins TRBV19 to TRBJ1-4, with D possibly TRBD1 on 6 matching bases. Trimming cost V 10 bases and J 8 bases, with 17 bases left between them. The length of the CDR3 is 13 residues. CDR1 and CDR2 from the germline V gene are LNHDA and SQIVND (reference sequence).

J is TRBJ2-2 and V is TRBV4-3; D unclear. This CDR3 comprises 14 residues. CDR1 is LGHNA and CDR2 is YSLEER in the germline V gene. V lost 0 bases, J lost 2 bases, and 4 bases lay in between. This CDR3 is CASSQESNTGELFF. As DNA, the CDR3 is TGCGCCAGCAGCCAAGAGAGCAACACCGGGGAGCTGTTTTTT.

This clone was counted a single time. V gene TRBV15 combines with J gene TRBJ2-3, with D uncertain. The ends were cut back, 8 bases at V and 2 bases at J, with 8 bases in the middle. This CDR3 has 12 amino acids. The germline V gene has CDR1 LNHNV and CDR2 YYDKDF (reference sequence). The CDR3 bases are TGTGCCACCCGCGCGATCACAGATACGCAGTATTTT. It encodes CATRAITDTQYF. Based on the CDR3 plus reference TRBV15 and TRBJ2-3, the full variable domain is DAMVIQNPRYQVTQFGKPVTLSCSQTLNHNVMYWYQQKSSQAPKLLFHYYDKDFNNEADTPDNFQSRRPNTSFCFLDIRSPGLGDTAMYLCATRAITDTQYFGPGTRLTVL.

The rearrangement links TRBV11-3 to TRBJ2-5, with D hard to call. Looked up from germline, CDR1 is SGHNT and CDR2 is YENEEA. The CDR3 loop spans 11 amino acids. V lost 2 bases to trimming and J lost 5 bases, with 3 bases between them. The CDR3 DNA sequence: TGTGCCAGCAGCTTATCGGAGACCCAGTACTTC. Translation: CASSLSETQYF.

This chain joins TRBV6-2 or TRBV6-3 and TRBJ2-7, with D hard to call. V dropped 5 bases and J dropped 10 bases, with 15 bases sitting between them. This CDR3 region has 12 residues. The germline V gene encodes CDR1 MNHEY and CDR2 SVGEGT. CDR3 nucleotides: TGTGCCAGCAGTCCATCTATGTGGAGTCAGTACTTC. Protein product: CASSPSMWSQYF.

This chain joins TRBV11-3 and TRBJ2-7; TRBD2 matches 9 bases. The germline V gene has CDR1 SGHNT and CDR2 YENEEA. With V trimmed by 10 bases and J by 4 bases, 11 bases remained unmatched. The CDR3 spans 14 residues. CDR3 nucleotides: TGTGCCACCTCACCCCAGCGGGAGGCTTACGAGCAGTACTTC. Protein sequence: CATSPQREAYEQYF.

The CDR3 loop reads CASRPYSPGLAGDGLETQYF. For the CDR3, the DNA is TGTGCCAGCAGACCCTACTCTCCGGGACTAGCGGGAGATGGATTGGAGACCCAGTACTTC. The chain carries TRBV28 and TRBJ2-5, with TRBD2 identical over 14 bases. The CDR3 runs 20 residues. Germline CDR1 is MDHEN and CDR2 is SYDVKM. V trimming: 6 bases; J trimming: 5 bases; junction bases outside the gene matches: 20.

The V call is TRBV9, the J call TRBJ2-1; 7 positions agree with TRBD2. CDR3 length equals 15 residues. Germline CDR1 and CDR2: SGDLS and YYNGEE. V shed 3 bases and J 4 bases; nucleotides not matched to a gene: 7. In DNA, the CDR3 is TGTGCCAGCAGCGCCGGTAGCGGGTTGTACAATGAGCAGTTCTTC. It is translated as CASSAGSGLYNEQFF.

The chain combines TRBV6-4 with TRBJ1-6, with a weak D call TRBD1 (5 bases). Germline V lookup: CDR1 MRHNA, CDR2 SNTAGT. V was cut by 3 bases and J by 10 bases, with 13 bases left in between. The CDR3 extends over 14 amino acids. The DNA of the CDR3 is TGTGCCAGCAGTGAAAATAGGGGCCAGTCACCCCTCCACTTT. This codes for CASSENRGQSPLHF.

The chain uses TRBV19 and TRBJ2-2, with 9 bases that match TRBD1. Germline assignment: CDR1 LNHDA and CDR2 SQIVND (reference sequence). The CDR3 totals 14 residues. Germline trimming cut 10 bases from V and 0 bases from J; bases unmatched to any gene: 3. The CDR3 protein is CATRDRANTGELFF. In DNA, the CDR3 is TGTGCCACCCGGGACAGGGCGAACACCGGGGAGCTGTTTTTT.

The chain combines TRBV7-2 with TRBJ1-5; TRBD1 matches 7 bases. V trimming: 1 base; J trimming: 6 bases; junction bases outside the gene matches: 6. CDR1 is SGHTA, CDR2 FQGNSA, per germline. The CDR3 totals 15 residues. In DNA form, the CDR3 reads TGTGCCAGCAGCTTAGTCGGGACAGAGGGTCAGCCCCAGCATTTT. This sequence encodes CASSLVGTEGQPQHF.

The gene calls are TRBV25-1 and TRBJ2-1, with TRBD1 matching over 7 bases. Germline V CDR1 and CDR2: MGHDK, SYGVNS. With V trimmed by 4 bases and J by 11 bases, 11 bases remained unmatched. The CDR3 loop spans 14 amino acids. The CDR3 is CASSGPGTDLKQFF. CDR3 nucleotide sequence: TGTGCCAGCAGTGGCCCCGGGACAGACTTGAAGCAGTTCTTC.

About this clone itself: An end of the junction does not agree with germline; a read error may underlie this. CDR3: CATSGEGQGNNSPLHF. The CDR3 DNA reads TGTGCCACCAGCGGAGAAGGACAGGGGAATAATTCACCCCTCCACTTT. J is TRBJ1-6 and V is TRBV15; TRBD1 agrees at 9 bases. Germline lookup yields CDR1 LNHNV and CDR2 YYDKDF (reference sequence). This CDR3 contains 16 residues.

V and J are TRBV7-9 and TRBJ1-2, with D perhaps matching TRBD1 (6 bases). Germline values: CDR1 SEHNR, CDR2 FQNEAQ (reference sequence). This CDR3 contains 14 residues. With 4 bases removed from V and 0 bases from J, the gap between germline ends came to 9 bases. The CDR3 DNA follows: TGTGCCAGCAGCTCCGGGACAACTAACTATGGCTACACCTTC. Translated, it gives CASSSGTTNYGYTF.

The V gene is TRBV5-1, the J gene TRBJ2-7, with 8 nucleotides matching TRBD1. CDR3 length: 14 residues. Looked up from germline, CDR1 is SGHRS and CDR2 is YFSETQ. V shed 2 bases and J 6 bases; nucleotides not matched to a gene: 7. The CDR3 bases are TGCGCCAGCAGCTTAGGACAGGGAATGGGCGAGCAGTACTTC. It is translated as CASSLGQGMGEQYF.